This entry is about one TCR beta chain. This clone's antigen is unknown. No base-level quality is on record; no much larger clone is a single base apart. This specimen belongs to a study of OX40 agonist ivuxolimab in advanced cancers. Turning to the overall study: Ivuxolimab, which targeted the costimulatory receptor OX40 (CD134), was an agonistic, fully human IgG2 monoclonal antibody. Intravenous ivuxolimab was administered to patients every 2 weeks at six dose levels: 0.01, 0.1, 0.3, 1.5, 3 and 10 mg/kg. Of the approximately 50 patients in dose escalation, about 20 had hepatocellular carcinoma, approximately 15 had melanoma, 9 had renal cell carcinoma and 9 had head and neck cancer. In the dose-escalation cohort, roughly 80% of patients were male, and the mean age was approximately 64 years, with a range of 23 to 79. Patients were allowed to have had prior anti-PD-1, anti-PD-L1 or anti-CTLA-4 therapy, and 40% to 45% of the dose-escalation patients had previously received checkpoint inhibitors. Partial responses were achieved by three dose-escalation patients, of whom one had hepatocellular carcinoma and two had cutaneous melanoma. The point of sequencing TCRbeta in the periphery was to test whether ivuxolimab changed TCR sequence diversity and drove clonal T-cell expansion. The paper covers the monotherapy dose-escalation part of the phase I ivuxolimab trial, which included N of about 50 patients. Study-level results and caveats: The antigen specificity of the peripheral T cells that underwent clonal expansion was not determined. After ivuxolimab, expanded clones were on average more numerous among CD8+ T cells than among CD4+ T cells. Low levels of normalized T-cell clonal expansion were also shown by some nonresponding patients. At doses of 0.1 to 3.0 mg/kg, clonal expansion of both CD4+ and CD8+ T cells in blood was seen between baseline and week 6. Partial responders in the 0.1-3.0 mg/kg groups had among the lowest normalized peripheral clonal expansion, especially among CD8+ T cells.

The trial excluded patients who had a history of autoimmune disease or were on systemic immunosuppression. Peripheral blood for TCR sequencing was collected from all dose cohorts at baseline, on cycle 4 day 1, and on cycle 7 day 1. The samples were drawn from a first-in-human, open-label, multicenter phase I dose-escalation trial of ivuxolimab. Adults with locally advanced or metastatic melanoma, renal cell carcinoma, hepatocellular carcinoma or head and neck squamous cell carcinoma were enrolled in the trial. CD4+ and CD8+ T cells were sorted separately from peripheral blood before TCR sequencing. Genomic DNA was extracted from sorted cells for sequencing of the TCRbeta CDR3 region. The immunoSEQ Assay was used to sequence the TCRbeta CDR3 regions. TCRdb carries this immuneACCESS record with in-frame sequences only. Its versions omit some clonotypes, under half of them owing to an unresolved V gene in the studies checked, with the rest unexplained. The table for this sample lists about 66,000 clones; over 80% of them were counted only once. Clones ranked in the top ten supply 2.8% of the sample.

The CDR3 sequence holds 13 residues, the cysteine and phenylalanine included. The kept DNA is CDR3 alone, 39 bases in frame from the first base. Trimming costs V 2 bases and J 6 bases, and their ends lie 10 bases apart. The germline V gene encodes CDR1 SQVTM and CDR2 ANQGSEA. Specimen: CD4+ or CD8+ T cells sorted from blood, collected in a trial of the OX40 agonist ivuxolimab. The TCR comes from an adult with an advanced solid tumor such as melanoma, head and neck, liver or kidney cancer. The receptor chain draws on TRBV29-1 and TRBJ2-2, with the D gene too uncertain to name. The CDR3 here reads CSVERASPGELFF. The DNA sequence is TGCAGCGTTGAAAGGGCCAGTCCCGGGGAGCTGTTTTTT.